Listed below are T cell receptor beta chains from one sample, sequenced in a study of shared clonotypes between healthy human individuals. Produced via immunoSEQ multiplex PCR; TCRdb's table is partial and in-frame only. The sample shows roughly 2.6 million clones, approximately 90% of them seen only once. Sequencing was carried out using naive CD4+ T cells sorted from blood. Receptors were obtained from a man between 18 and 35 years old in good health. Both conserved end residues are part of each CDR3. The order of the fields is CDR3 DNA, CDR3 protein, D gene, V gene, CDR3 length, clone size, J gene. The D gene is left open where the match is weak. Clone size, where shown, is once, few, many, or a class for clones that have expanded.

DNA: TGTGCCACCAGCAGAGATAAGGGAGGAGAGACCCAGTACTTC; CDR3: CATSRDKGGETQYF; D: NA; V: TRBV15; length: 14; size: NA; J: TRBJ2-5
DNA: TGTGCCAGCAGTTACTACCGAGGTGGGAACACTGAAGCTTTCTTT; CDR3: CASSYYRGGNTEAFF; D: NA; V: TRBV6-5; length: 15; size: NA; J: TRBJ1-1
DNA: TGCGCCAGCAGCTTGGGCGCTAGAGATACGCAGTATTTT; CDR3: CASSLGARDTQYF; D: NA; V: TRBV5-1; length: 13; size: NA; J: TRBJ2-3
DNA: TGTGCCAGCAGTGGGAGCGGGGGCGGGGGCACAGATACGCAGTATTTT; CDR3: CASSGSGGGGTDTQYF; D: TRBD2; V: TRBV2; length: 16; size: NA; J: TRBJ2-3
DNA: TGTGCCAGCAGCATCGGGACAGGGGTCCGAGAGACCCAGTACTTC; CDR3: CASSIGTGVRETQYF; D: TRBD1; V: TRBV7-2; length: 15; size: NA; J: TRBJ2-5
DNA: TGTGCCAGCAGTGGGGACAGGGAAAACACTGAAGCTTTCTTT; CDR3: CASSGDRENTEAFF; D: TRBD1; V: TRBV27; length: 14; size: NA; J: TRBJ1-1
DNA: TGTGCCAGCAGCTTACAGGGAAGTCAGCCCCAGCATTTT; CDR3: CASSLQGSQPQHF; D: NA; V: TRBV7-2; length: 13; size: NA; J: TRBJ1-5
DNA: TGTGCCATCAGTGGGCTCGCAGGTCAGGGTTCCTACGAGCAGTACTTC; CDR3: CAISGLAGQGSYEQYF; D: NA; V: TRBV10-3; length: 16; size: NA; J: TRBJ2-7
DNA: TGTGCCAGTCGGACAGGATTTGAAAAACTGTTTTTT; CDR3: CASRTGFEKLFF; D: TRBD1; V: TRBV2; length: 12; size: NA; J: TRBJ1-4
DNA: TGCGCCAGCAGCTTGGACGGGGCCCTAAATGAAAAACTGTTTTTT; CDR3: CASSLDGALNEKLFF; D: NA; V: TRBV5-1; length: 15; size: NA; J: TRBJ1-4
DNA: TGTGCCAGCAGCTCCAAGCGGGAGAGCCCCTTCTACGAGCAGTACTTC; CDR3: CASSSKRESPFYEQYF; D: TRBD2; V: TRBV7-2; length: 16; size: once; J: TRBJ2-7
DNA: TGTGCCAGCAGTGAAGCAGGGGGCAATCAGCCCCAGCATTTT; CDR3: CASSEAGGNQPQHF; D: NA; V: TRBV2; length: 14; size: few; J: TRBJ1-5
DNA: TGTGCCAGCAGTGAATCTAGCTCCTACGAGCAGTACTTC; CDR3: CASSESSSYEQYF; D: NA; V: TRBV6-4; length: 13; size: NA; J: TRBJ2-7
DNA: TGTGCCAGCACCCCGCGACGGGCTCGTGATTCACCCCTCCACTTT; CDR3: CASTPRRARDSPLHF; D: NA; V: TRBV28; length: 15; size: NA; J: TRBJ1-6
DNA: TGTGCCAGCAGCTTGCGTACTATCGAGCTTTCCTACGAGCAGTACTTC; CDR3: CASSLRTIELSYEQYF; D: NA; V: TRBV5-6; length: 16; size: NA; J: TRBJ2-7
DNA: TGTGCCAGTAGTAAAGAGATTTACGAGCAGTACTTC; CDR3: CASSKEIYEQYF; D: NA; V: TRBV19; length: 12; size: NA; J: TRBJ2-7
DNA: TGTGCCAGCAGGGGACAGGGGGCCCTAAACACTGAAGCTTTCTTT; CDR3: CASRGQGALNTEAFF; D: TRBD1; V: TRBV6-1; length: 15; size: NA; J: TRBJ1-1
DNA: TGCGCCAGCAGCCAATTACAGGGTTTCGGGCAGCCCCAGCATTTT; CDR3: CASSQLQGFGQPQHF; D: NA; V: TRBV4-3; length: 15; size: NA; J: TRBJ1-5
DNA: TGCGCCAGCAGCTTGAACAGCGACAACTATGGCTACACCTTC; CDR3: CASSLNSDNYGYTF; D: NA; V: TRBV5-1; length: 14; size: NA; J: TRBJ1-2
DNA: TGTGCCAGCTCACCGACGGGACAGGGGGCACCAGGGTTCTATGGCTACACCTTC; CDR3: CASSPTGQGAPGFYGYTF; D: TRBD1; V: TRBV18; length: 18; size: NA; J: TRBJ1-2
DNA: TGCAGTGCGCCCAGGGAGCCTGGCTACACCTTC; CDR3: CSAPREPGYTF; D: NA; V: TRBV20-1; length: 11; size: once; J: TRBJ1-2
DNA: TGTGCCAGCAGCCTAGTTCGGCTGGCGGGAGGGCCCCGCAATGAGCAGTTCTTC; CDR3: CASSLVRLAGGPRNEQFF; D: TRBD2; V: TRBV7-2; length: 18; size: NA; J: TRBJ2-1
DNA: TGTGCCAGTAGTATATCGCCGGGACAGGGAGTCTATGGCTACACCTTC; CDR3: CASSISPGQGVYGYTF; D: TRBD1; V: TRBV19; length: 16; size: NA; J: TRBJ1-2
DNA: TGTGCCAGCAGCTTCCCGGGACAGGGGTATCATGAGCAGTTCTTC; CDR3: CASSFPGQGYHEQFF; D: TRBD1; V: TRBV5-4; length: 15; size: NA; J: TRBJ2-1
DNA: TGTGCCAGCAGCCTCGGACTAGCGGGATCAGGCGAGCAGTACTTC; CDR3: CASSLGLAGSGEQYF; D: TRBD2; V: TRBV7-2; length: 15; size: NA; J: TRBJ2-7
DNA: TGTGCCAGCAGTGACGGGGACAGCGCGAATTCACCCCTCCACTTT; CDR3: CASSDGDSANSPLHF; D: TRBD1; V: TRBV6-1; length: 15; size: NA; J: TRBJ1-6
DNA: TGTGCCAGCAGTGCAGGGTACGAGCAGTACTTC; CDR3: CASSAGYEQYF; D: NA; V: TRBV2; length: 11; size: NA; J: TRBJ2-7
DNA: TGTGCCAGCATAAGCTCCGGGACCGCTCGTGAAAAACTGTTTTTT; CDR3: CASISSGTAREKLFF; D: NA; V: TRBV28; length: 15; size: few; J: TRBJ1-4
DNA: TGTGCCAGCAGCCGGGACAGAAGATATGGCTACACCTTC; CDR3: CASSRDRRYGYTF; D: TRBD1; V: TRBV6-6; length: 13; size: NA; J: TRBJ1-2
DNA: TGTGCCAGCAGCCCGGGGCAGGGAGTCTACGAGCAGTACTTC; CDR3: CASSPGQGVYEQYF; D: NA; V: TRBV5-8; length: 14; size: NA; J: TRBJ2-7
DNA: TGTGCCACCGCAGGTAGATTGTCGGATACGCAGTATTTT; CDR3: CATAGRLSDTQYF; D: NA; V: TRBV15; length: 13; size: NA; J: TRBJ2-3
DNA: NA; CDR3: CASSLGTGGPSTDTQYF; D: NA; V: TRBV25-1; length: 17; size: NA; J: TRBJ2-3
DNA: TGTGCCAGCAGCAGAACCGGCCGACAGGGAGAGACCCAGTACTTC; CDR3: CASSRTGRQGETQYF; D: TRBD1; V: TRBV6-5; length: 15; size: NA; J: TRBJ2-5
DNA: TGTGCCAGCAGGAACCGGGACAGGGGCGACGCTTTCTTT; CDR3: CASRNRDRGDAFF; D: TRBD1; V: TRBV27; length: 13; size: NA; J: TRBJ1-1
DNA: TGTGCCAGCAGCTTAGCGGGGGGGCTTCAAGAGACCCAGTACTTC; CDR3: CASSLAGGLQETQYF; D: TRBD2; V: TRBV11-2; length: 15; size: NA; J: TRBJ2-5
DNA: TGTGCCGGGGCGGGGCAGCGGGGACTTTGGGCTTTCTTT; CDR3: CAGAGQRGLWAFF; D: NA; V: TRBV2; length: 13; size: NA; J: TRBJ1-1
DNA: TGTGCCAGCAGTGAAGAGTCGGGAGTAAACTATGGCTACACCTTC; CDR3: CASSEESGVNYGYTF; D: NA; V: TRBV6-1; length: 15; size: NA; J: TRBJ1-2
DNA: TGTGCCAGCAGCGTAGAACTAGCGGCTGTCTACGAGCAGTACTTC; CDR3: CASSVELAAVYEQYF; D: TRBD2; V: TRBV9; length: 15; size: NA; J: TRBJ2-7
DNA: TGTGCCAGCAGTGACCCCGGTGTAGGGAACTATGGCTACACCTTC; CDR3: CASSDPGVGNYGYTF; D: NA; V: TRBV6-4; length: 15; size: NA; J: TRBJ1-2
DNA: TGTGCCAGCAGCTACGGGACAGGGGAAAGCTACGAGCAGTACTTC; CDR3: CASSYGTGESYEQYF; D: TRBD1; V: TRBV7-9; length: 15; size: once; J: TRBJ2-7
DNA: TGTGCCAGCAGCCTACAGTCACAGGGAAGATACAATGAGCAGTTCTTC; CDR3: CASSLQSQGRYNEQFF; D: NA; V: TRBV9; length: 16; size: NA; J: TRBJ2-1
DNA: TGCGCCAGCAGCTTGGAGGCAGGGGGTGGGGCCAACGTCCTGACTTTC; CDR3: CASSLEAGGGANVLTF; D: TRBD1; V: TRBV5-1; length: 16; size: NA; J: TRBJ2-6
DNA: TGTGCCTGGAGTGGACAGGGGGGGACTGAAGCTTTCTTT; CDR3: CAWSGQGGTEAFF; D: TRBD1; V: TRBV30; length: 13; size: few; J: TRBJ1-1
DNA: TGTGCCAGCAGTGTGGGGGACTATGGCTACACCTTC; CDR3: CASSVGDYGYTF; D: NA; V: TRBV6-1; length: 12; size: NA; J: TRBJ1-2
DNA: TGTGCCAGCAGTTTTCTCGGGCAGGGGAAGAACTATGGCTACACCTTC; CDR3: CASSFLGQGKNYGYTF; D: NA; V: TRBV28; length: 16; size: once; J: TRBJ1-2
DNA: TGTGCCAGCAGGCTCGGGGATGGCACCGGGGAGCTGTTTTTT; CDR3: CASRLGDGTGELFF; D: NA; V: TRBV2; length: 14; size: NA; J: TRBJ2-2
DNA: TGTGCCAGCAGGGGACAGAACAATCAGCCCCAGCATTTT; CDR3: CASRGQNNQPQHF; D: TRBD1; V: TRBV6-1; length: 13; size: NA; J: TRBJ1-5
DNA: TGTGCCAGCAGCTTCACAGGGGGTAGCACAGATACGCAGTATTTT; CDR3: CASSFTGGSTDTQYF; D: TRBD1; V: TRBV6-6; length: 15; size: NA; J: TRBJ2-3
DNA: TGTGCCAGCACCAACCATCGGGACCGTAATGAAAAACTGTTTTTT; CDR3: CASTNHRDRNEKLFF; D: NA; V: TRBV6-6; length: 15; size: NA; J: TRBJ1-4
DNA: TGTGCCAGCAGCTTTCCCATGAGGGGCCTGCCCTACGAGCAGTACTTC; CDR3: CASSFPMRGLPYEQYF; D: NA; V: TRBV7-2; length: 16; size: NA; J: TRBJ2-7
DNA: TGCAGCATCGGGGAGGGCACAGATACGCAGTATTTT; CDR3: CSIGEGTDTQYF; D: NA; V: TRBV29-1; length: 12; size: NA; J: TRBJ2-3
DNA: TGCGCCAGCAGCCTACAGTACAATGAGCAGTTCTTC; CDR3: CASSLQYNEQFF; D: NA; V: TRBV4-1; length: 12; size: NA; J: TRBJ2-1
DNA: TGTGCCAGTAGTATAGGTGGGGCCTCCTACGAGCAGTACTTC; CDR3: CASSIGGASYEQYF; D: NA; V: TRBV19; length: 14; size: NA; J: TRBJ2-7